The 20 T cell receptor beta chains reported below all come from one sample, sequenced in a study of blood T cell repertoires in COVID-19. Profiling relied on immunoSEQ multiplex PCR, and the TCRdb table lists in-frame clones only, not all of them. The sample consists of about 310,000 clones, around 89% of them appearing once. Material for sequencing was PBMCs or T cells enriched from blood (not recorded which). The receptors here all came from a woman between 40 and 50 years old who had recovered from COVID-19.

The chain carries TRBV19 and TRBJ2-7, with D tentatively TRBD1 (5 bases). The V gene lost 5 bases and the J gene lost 6 bases, with 11 bases spanning the gap. Germline V gene lookup returns CDR1 LNHDA and CDR2 SQIVND (reference sequence). There are 12 residues in the CDR3. CDR3 DNA sequence: TGTGCCAGTAGTTCAGGGTCAAGCGAGCAGTACTTC. It yields the protein CASSSGSSEQYF.

The CDR3 sequence is CASSQGQGVVRTGELFF. The DNA of the CDR3 is TGTGCCAGCAGCCAAGGACAGGGGGTTGTCCGGACCGGGGAGCTGTTTTTT. The chain uses TRBV14 and TRBJ2-2; 9 nucleotides match TRBD1. The CDR3 totals 17 residues. Germline V gene data show CDR1 as SGHDN and CDR2 as FVKESK. V lost 1 base to trimming and J lost 5 bases; unmatched junction nucleotides: 8.

In its sample, this clone was seen once. This chain links TRBV6-2 or TRBV6-3 with TRBJ2-7; 8 bases are a match to TRBD2. CDR1 and CDR2 from the germline V gene are MNHEY and SVGEGT. Losses at the gene ends were 0 bases for V and 4 bases for J; bases not matched to a gene: 8. The CDR3 has 16 residues. The CDR3: CASSYSMRGAVYEQYF. In nucleotides, the CDR3 is TGTGCCAGCAGTTACTCGATGCGGGGGGCGGTATACGAGCAGTACTTC.

The rearrangement uses TRBV6-5 and TRBJ2-1; TRBD1 aligns across 10 bases. V shed 2 bases, J shed 6 bases, and the junction held 4 bases outside the gene matches. Germline CDR1 reads MNHEY; CDR2 reads SVGAGI. The CDR3 extends over 15 amino acids. CDR3 sequence (DNA): TGTGCCAGCAGTTACCCGGGACAGGGGTCCAATGAGCAGTTCTTC. Translated, it gives CASSYPGQGSNEQFF.

The chain links TRBV3-1 (or the pseudogene TRBV3-2) to TRBJ1-4; 7 nucleotides agree with TRBD1. V gave up 1 base and J gave up 6 bases; unmatched junction bases: 5. Germline loops: CDR1 LGHDT, CDR2 YNNKEL (reference sequence). The CDR3 runs to 15 residues. For the CDR3, the DNA is TGTGCCAGCAGCCAAGTGGGGCAGGGGGATGAAAAACTGTTTTTT. This sequence encodes CASSQVGQGDEKLFF.

CDR3 DNA: TGCGCCAGCAGCACGGACAGTGCCTACGAGCAGTACTTC. Its translation: CASSTDSAYEQYF. This chain connects TRBV5-1 to TRBJ2-7; D perhaps matches TRBD1 (6 bases). This CDR3 is 13 amino acids long. The V end lost 4 bases, the J end lost 2 bases, and 10 bases lay between the germline ends. CDR1 SGHRS and CDR2 YFSETQ come from the germline V gene.

J is TRBJ2-3 and V is TRBV19, with D possibly being TRBD2 (7 bases). Trimming pared 8 bases from V and 5 bases from J, leaving 17 bases between. This CDR3 has 14 residues. From germline, CDR1 is LNHDA and CDR2 SQIVND (reference sequence). The CDR3 spells CASAGGAGKDTQYF. Written as DNA, the CDR3 is TGTGCCAGTGCTGGGGGGGCCGGTAAAGATACGCAGTATTTT.

The genes are TRBV24-1 and TRBJ1-2, with 9 bases that match TRBD1. Germline-derived CDR1 and CDR2 are KGHDR and SFDVKD. J was trimmed by 3 bases and V by 3 bases; bases with no gene match: 4. This CDR3 region has 15 residues. CDR3 in DNA: TGTGCCACCAGTGATCCGGGACAGGGTTACTATGGCTACACCTTC. Residues: CATSDPGQGYYGYTF.

CDR3 coding DNA: TGTGCCACCGCGGGGATGGGGGGCACCGGGGAGCTGTTTTTT. This gives the protein CATAGMGGTGELFF. The chain carries TRBV11-1 and TRBJ2-2; tentative D call: TRBD2 (6 bases). With 10 bases removed from V and 4 bases from J, the gap between germline ends came to 16 bases. Germline CDR1 and CDR2: SGHAT and FQDESV (reference sequence). This CDR3 comprises 14 residues.

V and J are TRBV5-4 and TRBJ2-1, with D unclear. The V end was cut by 6 bases, the J end by 5 bases, with 9 bases between. Germline CDR1 reads SGHNT; CDR2 reads YYREEE (reference sequence). The CDR3 sequence is 12 residues long. CDR3 nucleotide sequence: TGTGCCAGCACCATGATAGACAATGAGCAGTTCTTC. Protein sequence: CASTMIDNEQFF.

The chain joins TRBV6-5 to TRBJ2-1; 9 positions agree with TRBD1. The CDR3 extends over 16 amino acids. Looked up from germline, CDR1 is MNHEY and CDR2 is SVGAGI. V dropped 0 bases and J dropped 9; count of bases not matched to a gene: 9. The CDR3 DNA is TGTGCCAGCAGTTACTCGCTGACAGGGGGAGATGGTGAGCAGTTCTTC. Translating gives CASSYSLTGGDGEQFF.

This clone occurred a few times. Other nucleotide sequences in the sample specify the same CDR3. The rearrangement uses TRBV4-3 and TRBJ2-1; 14 positions match TRBD2. From germline, CDR1 is LGHNA and CDR2 YSLEER. The CDR3 totals 16 residues. The V gene end was trimmed by 3 bases and the J gene end by 4 bases; junction bases not matched to a gene: 2. CDR3 sequence: CASSQGLAGAYNEQFF. DNA for the CDR3: TGCGCCAGCAGCCAGGGACTAGCGGGGGCGTACAATGAGCAGTTCTTC.

This clone was recorded a few times. This chain joins TRBV9 and TRBJ2-7; tentatively, D is TRBD2 (5 bases). The CDR3 has 18 residues. Germline lookup yields CDR1 SGDLS and CDR2 YYNGEE. The ends were cut back, 0 bases at V and 1 base at J, with 20 bases in the middle. DNA of the CDR3: TGTGCCAGCAGCGTAGCCCCCGGGCGAGGGCCTATATCCTACGAGCAGTACTTC. Amino acid sequence: CASSVAPGRGPISYEQYF. Full variable domain (missing parts from reference TRBV9 and TRBJ2-7): DSGVTQTPKHLITATGQRVTLRCSPRSGDLSVYWYQQSLDQGLQFLIQYYNGEERAKGNILERFSAQQFPDLHSELNLSSLELGDSALYFCASSVAPGRGPISYEQYFGPGTRLTVT.

This clone has more than one count but fewer than ten. V gene TRBV4-3 combines with J gene TRBJ2-3; TRBD2 aligns across 10 bases. Germline values: CDR1 LGHNA, CDR2 YSLEER. The V gene end was trimmed by 0 bases and the J gene end by 4 bases; junction bases not matched to a gene: 7. The CDR3 extends over 17 amino acids. The CDR3 region is CASSQDPSGRGADTQYF. CDR3 coding DNA: TGCGCCAGCAGCCAAGATCCTAGCGGGAGAGGCGCAGATACGCAGTATTTT.

The chain has TRBV25-1 and TRBJ1-2, with 9 nucleotides matching TRBD1. Germline CDR1 and CDR2: MGHDK and SYGVNS. V lost 4 bases, J lost 2 bases, and 5 bases stayed unmatched. The CDR3 loop spans 15 amino acids. DNA for the CDR3: TGTGCCAGCAGTGCCCGGACAGGGGACAACTATGGCTACACCTTC. This gives the protein CASSARTGDNYGYTF.

The V gene is TRBV7-8, the J gene TRBJ2-2, with 7 positions matching TRBD2. This CDR3 spans 17 amino acids. V lost 5 bases to trimming and J lost 2 bases; unmatched junction nucleotides: 11. Germline V lookup: CDR1 SGHVS, CDR2 FQNEAQ. The CDR3 DNA follows: TGTGCCAGCAGCCCATCACCCCTAGCGGACAACACCGGGGAGCTGTTTTTT. This sequence encodes CASSPSPLADNTGELFF. The entire variable domain, with the rest obtained from reference TRBV7-8 and TRBJ2-2, is as follows: GAGVSQSPRYKVAKRGQDVALRCDPISGHVSLFWYQQALGQGPEFLTYFQNEAQLDKSGLPSDRFFAERPEGSVSTLKIQRTQQEDSAVYLCASSPSPLADNTGELFFGEGSRLTVL.

V gene TRBV5-1 combines with J gene TRBJ2-7; 11 nucleotides line up with TRBD2. The germline V gene encodes CDR1 SGHRS and CDR2 YFSETQ. The CDR3 loop spans 15 amino acids. The V gene end was trimmed by 2 bases and the J gene end by 4 bases; junction bases not matched to a gene: 5. CDR3 region: CASSFIAGGNYEQYF. The DNA for the CDR3 is TGCGCCAGCAGCTTTATAGCGGGGGGGAATTACGAGCAGTACTTC.

The rearrangement joins TRBV2 to TRBJ2-5; 8 bases align to TRBD1. Germline CDR1 SNHLY, CDR2 FYNNEI. This CDR3 is built from 19 residues. Trimming took 6 bases from V and 2 from J; bases not matched to a gene: 20. As DNA, the CDR3 is TGTGCCAGCAGAGCTCAGGGGGCGGTCGGCGGTTCTGAACAAGAGACCCAGTACTTC. Translating gives CASRAQGAVGGSEQETQYF.

The chain employs TRBV13 and TRBJ2-1, with 8 bases that match TRBD2. Germline V CDR1 and CDR2: PRHDT, FYEKMQ (reference sequence). The CDR3 is 16 amino acids. V lost 3 bases and J lost 2; bases outside the gene matches: 6. The CDR3 DNA is TGTGCCAGCAGCTTCCAACTAGCGGAGGCCTACAATGAGCAGTTCTTC. As protein: CASSFQLAEAYNEQFF. Full variable domain (remainder filled in from reference TRBV13 and TRBJ2-1): AAGVIQSPRHLIKEKRETATLKCYPIPRHDTVYWYQQGPGQDPQFLISFYEKMQSDKGSIPDRFSAQQFSDYHSELNMSSLELGDSALYFCASSFQLAEAYNEQFFGPGTRLTVL.

The table lists this clone with a few counts. The chain joins TRBV9 to TRBJ2-7, with 7 bases fitting TRBD2. Germline CDR1 and CDR2: SGDLS and YYNGEE. The CDR3 length is 14 residues. V lost 0 bases and J lost 4; bases outside the gene matches: 4. CDR3 bases: TGTGCCAGCAGCGTAGGGGAGGGGAGGTACGAGCAGTACTTC. Translation gives CASSVGEGRYEQYF.